These T cell receptor beta chains were read from a single sample in a study of T cells in Graves' hyperthyroidism and ophthalmopathy. TCRdb recomputed calls from the multiplex PCR reads with MiXCR, one row per CDR3 protein. The profile shows about 290,000 distinct CDR3 sequences, roughly 13% of them singletons. The sequenced material came from blood. The receptor source for this set is a woman aged 40-49 years with Graves' hyperthyroidism. Each CDR3 is given with its conserved first and last residue. Each record gives: V gene, J gene, D gene, clone size, CDR3 protein, CDR3 DNA. D genes are given only for firm matches. Some rows mark clone size as missing; the rest say once, few, many or name a class of expanded clone.

V gene: TRBV5-8
J gene: TRBJ2-1
D gene: .
clone size: few
CDR3 protein: CASSPTVGLGANEQFF
CDR3 DNA: TGTGCCAGCAGCCCCACGGTAGGCCTAGGGGCCAATGAGCAGTTCTTC

V gene: TRBV14
J gene: TRBJ2-1
D gene: .
clone size: .
CDR3 protein: CASSQELGAVQFF
CDR3 DNA: TGTGCCAGCAGCCAAGAGTTAGGTGCAGTGCAGTTCTTC

V gene: TRBV11-2
J gene: TRBJ2-5
D gene: .
clone size: many
CDR3 protein: CASSLDGQLQETQYF
CDR3 DNA: TGTGCCAGCAGCTTAGATGGGCAGTTACAAGAGACCCAGTACTTC

V gene: TRBV11-2
J gene: TRBJ2-3
D gene: .
clone size: many
CDR3 protein: CASSLVAGTRTDTQYF
CDR3 DNA: TGTGCCAGCAGCTTAGTCGCAGGGACGCGCACAGATACGCAGTATTTT

V gene: TRBV7-9
J gene: TRBJ1-1
D gene: .
clone size: many
CDR3 protein: CASSTGQFVNTEAFF
CDR3 DNA: TGTGCCAGCAGCACAGGACAGTTCGTGAACACTGAAGCTTTCTTT

V gene: TRBV30
J gene: TRBJ2-1
D gene: .
clone size: once
CDR3 protein: CAWTQGQTYNEQFF
CDR3 DNA: TGTGCCTGGACCCAAGGACAGACCTACAATGAGCAGTTCTTC

V gene: TRBV5-1
J gene: TRBJ2-1
D gene: TRBD1
clone size: many
CDR3 protein: CASSGRDRGAQFF
CDR3 DNA: TGCGCCAGCAGCGGCCGGGACAGGGGAGCGCAGTTCTTC

V gene: TRBV10-3
J gene: TRBJ1-2
D gene: TRBD1
clone size: many
CDR3 protein: CAIRPGQGANYGYTF
CDR3 DNA: TGTGCCATCAGGCCAGGACAGGGAGCTAACTATGGCTACACCTTC

V gene: TRBV19
J gene: TRBJ2-6
D gene: .
clone size: few
CDR3 protein: CASTQSGANVLTF
CDR3 DNA: TGTGCCAGTACCCAGTCTGGGGCCAACGTCCTGACTTTC

V gene: TRBV19
J gene: TRBJ2-2
D gene: TRBD2
clone size: many
CDR3 protein: CASSTGGGTGELFF
CDR3 DNA: TGTGCCAGTAGTACGGGGGGAGGAACCGGGGAGCTGTTTTTT

V gene: TRBV10-3
J gene: TRBJ2-7
D gene: .
clone size: few
CDR3 protein: CAISLTRSSYEQYF
CDR3 DNA: TGTGCCATCAGTCTAACTCGCAGCTCCTACGAGCAGTACTTC

V gene: TRBV19
J gene: TRBJ1-1
D gene: .
clone size: many
CDR3 protein: CASSPSVSNTEAFF
CDR3 DNA: TGTGCCAGTAGTCCTTCGGTCTCGAACACTGAAGCTTTCTTT

V gene: TRBV7-9
J gene: TRBJ2-5
D gene: .
clone size: few
CDR3 protein: CASSLDRQQETQYF
CDR3 DNA: TGTGCCAGCAGCTTAGATAGACAGCAAGAGACCCAGTACTTC

V gene: TRBV29-1
J gene: TRBJ2-7
D gene: .
clone size: many
CDR3 protein: CSVVVAQNGYEQYF
CDR3 DNA: TGCAGCGTTGTCGTAGCTCAGAACGGCTACGAGCAGTACTTC

V gene: TRBV20-1
J gene: TRBJ2-1
D gene: TRBD2
clone size: few
CDR3 protein: CSARGLAGVIHNEQFF
CDR3 DNA: TGCAGTGCTAGGGGACTAGCGGGAGTGATCCACAATGAGCAGTTCTTC

V gene: TRBV28
J gene: TRBJ2-7
D gene: TRBD2
clone size: many
CDR3 protein: CASSSPSGYEQYF
CDR3 DNA: TGTGCCAGCAGTTCCCCTAGCGGCTACGAGCAGTACTTC

V gene: TRBV28
J gene: TRBJ2-7
D gene: .
clone size: .
CDR3 protein: CASTPGGALYEQYF
CDR3 DNA: TGTGCCAGCACCCCGGGCGGAGCCCTATACGAGCAGTACTTC

V gene: TRBV7-2
J gene: TRBJ2-2
D gene: .
clone size: few
CDR3 protein: CASSPGPRTPGELFF
CDR3 DNA: TGTGCCAGCAGCCCGGGCCCCAGGACTCCCGGGGAGCTGTTTTTT

V gene: TRBV4-1
J gene: TRBJ1-2
D gene: .
clone size: many
CDR3 protein: CASSPEITSNYGYTF
CDR3 DNA: TGCGCCAGCAGCCCCGAGATAACCTCTAACTATGGCTACACCTTC

V gene: TRBV28
J gene: TRBJ1-3
D gene: .
clone size: few
CDR3 protein: CASVGTYASSGNTIYF
CDR3 DNA: TGTGCCAGCGTCGGGACCTACGCGAGCTCTGGAAACACCATATATTTT

V gene: TRBV11-2
J gene: TRBJ2-5
D gene: .
clone size: many
CDR3 protein: CASSPRTKLQETQYF
CDR3 DNA: TGTGCCAGCAGCCCCCGGACTAAGCTACAAGAGACCCAGTACTTC

V gene: TRBV11-2
J gene: TRBJ1-1
D gene: .
clone size: many
CDR3 protein: CASSSLGATEAFF
CDR3 DNA: TGTGCCAGCAGTTCCCTTGGGGCGACTGAAGCTTTCTTT

V gene: TRBV30
J gene: TRBJ1-1
D gene: .
clone size: .
CDR3 protein: CAWSWGRNTEAFF
CDR3 DNA: TGTGCCTGGAGTTGGGGACGGAACACTGAAGCTTTCTTT

V gene: TRBV7-9
J gene: TRBJ2-5
D gene: .
clone size: .
CDR3 protein: CASHGSQETQYF
CDR3 DNA: TGTGCCAGCCATGGGTCCCAAGAGACCCAGTACTTC

V gene: TRBV28
J gene: TRBJ2-7
D gene: .
clone size: many
CDR3 protein: CASSLGQPFLGQYF
CDR3 DNA: TGTGCCAGCAGTTTGGGTCAGCCCTTCCTTGGGCAGTACTTC

V gene: TRBV11-3
J gene: TRBJ2-1
D gene: .
clone size: many
CDR3 protein: CASSANTGVGINEQFF
CDR3 DNA: TGTGCCAGCAGCGCAAATACGGGCGTAGGTATCAATGAGCAGTTCTTC

V gene: TRBV28
J gene: TRBJ1-3
D gene: .
clone size: many
CDR3 protein: CASTSGAGNTIYF
CDR3 DNA: TGTGCCAGCACCTCTGGGGCTGGAAACACCATATATTTT

V gene: TRBV6-1
J gene: TRBJ1-2
D gene: .
clone size: many
CDR3 protein: CASSLPGYGYTF
CDR3 DNA: TGTGCCAGCAGTCTACCCGGCTATGGCTACACCTTC

V gene: TRBV7-2
J gene: TRBJ2-2
D gene: .
clone size: few
CDR3 protein: CASSLDSESGELFF
CDR3 DNA: TGTGCCAGCAGCTTAGATAGCGAGTCCGGGGAGCTGTTTTTT

V gene: TRBV11-2
J gene: TRBJ2-5
D gene: TRBD1
clone size: .
CDR3 protein: CASSFRWGQGGETQYF
CDR3 DNA: TGTGCCAGCAGCTTTAGGTGGGGACAGGGGGGCGAGACCCAGTACTTC

V gene: TRBV28
J gene: TRBJ2-7
D gene: TRBD1
clone size: many
CDR3 protein: CATSGTGSYEQYF
CDR3 DNA: TGTGCCACTTCCGGGACAGGGAGTTACGAGCAGTACTTC

V gene: TRBV18
J gene: TRBJ2-5
D gene: .
clone size: many
CDR3 protein: CASSPVQGQETQYF
CDR3 DNA: TGTGCCAGCTCACCGGTACAAGGTCAGGAGACCCAGTACTTC

V gene: TRBV20-1
J gene: TRBJ1-1
D gene: .
clone size: .
CDR3 protein: CSARGRAGRWRYTEAFF
CDR3 DNA: TGCAGTGCTAGGGGCCGGGCGGGAAGGTGGAGGTACACTGAAGCTTTCTTT

V gene: TRBV20-1
J gene: TRBJ2-1
D gene: TRBD1
clone size: many
CDR3 protein: CSARTGGYNEQFF
CDR3 DNA: TGCAGTGCAAGGACAGGGGGCTACAATGAGCAGTTCTTC

V gene: TRBV28
J gene: TRBJ1-6
D gene: TRBD1
clone size: few
CDR3 protein: CASSLGGGNSPLHF
CDR3 DNA: TGTGCCAGCAGTTTAGGAGGGGGCAATTCACCCCTCCACTTT

V gene: TRBV24-1
J gene: TRBJ2-1
D gene: TRBD1
clone size: few
CDR3 protein: CATSDPDRGNNEQFF
CDR3 DNA: TGTGCCACCAGTGATCCGGACAGGGGAAATAATGAGCAGTTCTTC

V gene: TRBV3-1
J gene: TRBJ2-2
D gene: .
clone size: few
CDR3 protein: CASSQDPGGNTGELFF
CDR3 DNA: TGTGCCAGCAGCCAAGACCCCGGGGGGAACACCGGGGAGCTGTTTTTT

V gene: TRBV12-5
J gene: TRBJ2-7
D gene: .
clone size: .
CDR3 protein: CASGLFGQGEQYF
CDR3 DNA: TGTGCTAGTGGTTTGTTTGGGCAGGGCGAGCAGTACTTC

V gene: TRBV9
J gene: TRBJ2-3
D gene: TRBD2
clone size: .
CDR3 protein: CASSVGLAGGYGTDTQYF
CDR3 DNA: TGTGCCAGCAGCGTAGGACTAGCGGGAGGATACGGCACAGATACGCAGTATTTT

V gene: TRBV2
J gene: TRBJ2-1
D gene: TRBD2
clone size: .
CDR3 protein: CASSQGGLAGNNEQFF
CDR3 DNA: TGTGCCAGCAGCCAGGGGGGGCTAGCGGGGAACAATGAGCAGTTCTTC

V gene: TRBV14
J gene: TRBJ2-3
D gene: TRBD2
clone size: .
CDR3 protein: CASSPLGRELDAQYF
CDR3 DNA: TGTGCCAGCAGCCCCCTCGGGCGGGAGTTAGATGCGCAGTATTTT

V gene: TRBV27
J gene: TRBJ2-3
D gene: .
clone size: .
CDR3 protein: CASRHSTDTQYF
CDR3 DNA: TGTGCCAGCAGACATAGCACAGATACGCAGTATTTT

V gene: TRBV29-1
J gene: TRBJ2-4
D gene: .
clone size: many
CDR3 protein: CSVRTTGGNIQYF
CDR3 DNA: TGCAGCGTTCGAACGACAGGAGGGAACATTCAGTACTTC

V gene: TRBV12-3/TRBV12-4
J gene: TRBJ2-7
D gene: .
clone size: many
CDR3 protein: CASRPGKLGIYEQYF
CDR3 DNA: TGTGCCAGCAGACCAGGAAAACTTGGAATCTACGAGCAGTACTTC

V gene: TRBV28
J gene: TRBJ2-1
D gene: .
clone size: many
CDR3 protein: CASRPRDRYNEQFF
CDR3 DNA: TGTGCCAGCAGGCCCCGTGACAGGTACAATGAGCAGTTCTTC

V gene: TRBV2
J gene: TRBJ2-3
D gene: .
clone size: many
CDR3 protein: CASSGQSTDTQYF
CDR3 DNA: TGTGCCAGCAGCGGACAGAGCACAGATACGCAGTATTTT

V gene: TRBV15
J gene: TRBJ2-1
D gene: .
clone size: many
CDR3 protein: CATSKTGTWGNEQFF
CDR3 DNA: TGTGCCACCAGCAAAACCGGGACGTGGGGGAATGAGCAGTTCTTC

V gene: TRBV12-3/TRBV12-4
J gene: TRBJ2-7
D gene: .
clone size: many
CDR3 protein: CASSFAQTYEQYF
CDR3 DNA: TGTGCCAGCAGTTTCGCTCAAACCTACGAGCAGTACTTC

V gene: TRBV11-2
J gene: TRBJ2-1
D gene: .
clone size: many
CDR3 protein: CASSSQTKYNEQFF
CDR3 DNA: TGTGCCAGCAGCTCACAGACGAAATACAATGAGCAGTTCTTC

V gene: TRBV3-1
J gene: TRBJ1-2
D gene: .
clone size: many
CDR3 protein: CASSQDAVGGYTF
CDR3 DNA: TGTGCCAGCAGCCAAGATGCGGTCGGGGGCTACACCTTC

V gene: TRBV5-6
J gene: TRBJ1-6
D gene: .
clone size: many
CDR3 protein: CASTDRTVNSPLHF
CDR3 DNA: TGTGCCAGCACGGATAGGACAGTAAATTCACCCCTCCACTTT

V gene: TRBV5-1
J gene: TRBJ2-7
D gene: .
clone size: many
CDR3 protein: CASSTDRDASYEQYF
CDR3 DNA: TGCGCCAGCAGCACGGACCGGGATGCCTCCTACGAGCAGTACTTC